This T cell receptor (beta chain) was recorded in a study of CD8 T cells in acute hepatitis C reinfection. Clones were read by immunoSEQ multiplex PCR, and TCRdb kept only the in-frame ones, dropping some. Among approximately 40,000 clones listed, roughly 85% were seen once. The time point denotes: naive CD8 control sorted from an acute-time-point sample. The receptor was isolated from a woman between 18 and 30 years old who spontaneously cleared hepatitis C infection. The sequencing sample was made of naive CD8+ T cells from PBMCs.

The CDR3 sequence is CASSIRGALDTQYF. The CDR3 coding sequence is TGTGCCAGTAGTATTCGGGGGGCCTTGGATACGCAGTATTTT. The chain links TRBV19 to TRBJ2-3, with D possibly TRBD2 on 7 matching bases. Deletions cut 3 bases from V and 6 bases from J, with 13 bases between. The V gene's germline CDR1 is LNHDA and CDR2 SQIVND (reference sequence). The CDR3 has 14 amino acids.